The T cell receptor beta chain described here comes from a study of T cells in women clearing cervical HPV infection. Study context: Controls gave blood once infection was undetectable; cases at lesion identification. Whole-study findings and limits: Repertoire richness, not evenness, was significantly elevated in CIN3+ cases versus controls.

The CDR3 totals 14 residues. Unmatched junction bases numbered 3, after V lost 5 bases and J lost 4 bases. Per the germline V gene, CDR1 is SNHLY and CDR2 is FYNNEI. Data came from immunoSEQ multiplex PCR; TCRdb stores just in-frame clones and leaves some out. The ten most abundant clones cover 18% of a sample with under 35,000 clones. Notes on this clone: As yet, its antigen is unknown. The read terminates 3 residues ahead of where the CDR3 ends, so the germline J gene completes it.

MY09/MY11 PCR detected cervical HPV DNA; dot-blot assigned genotypes. Sequencing input: blood buffy coat. The receptor's source is a woman aged 18-70 years with a cervical HPV16 infection that either progressed to CIN3+ or cleared (not recorded which). The genes are TRBV2 and TRBJ1-5; 9 nucleotides match TRBD1. The CDR3 bases that were read are TGTGCCAGCAGTACCGGACAGGGGAATCAGCCC. Its translation is CASSTGQGNQP. The whole CDR3 reads CASSTGQGNQPQHF.